This record concerns one TCR beta chain sequence. Its antigen is not identified. The data originate from a study of CXCR3-negative and CXCR3-positive naive CD8 T cells. At the level of the study: The TRB read total, approximately 130 million, broke down to about 1.5 +/- 0.3 million reads per library.

Libraries were UMI-labeled 5' RACE TRB cDNA. TCRdb derives one entry per CDR3 protein from the 5' RACE reads, leaving out DNA. The sample's table shows more than 45,000 distinct CDR3 sequences. Researchers reported sorting every CD8+ T cell subset in triplicate, 300,000 or so cells per sort. The study, taken as a whole, reports: TRBV-TRBJ usage was similar across naive CXCR3 subsets but distinct in memory cells. Diversity was high in both naive subsets and much lower in memory cells.

Germline V CDR1 and CDR2: SGHDN, FVKESK. There are 15 residues in the CDR3. The gene calls are TRBV14 and TRBJ1-2; no DNA is available, so the TRBD1 call from TCRdb remains unchecked. Specimen: memory CD8+ T cells from blood. This receptor was taken from a human donor in good health. Some clones in this sample may be carry-over from other donors' samples. CDR3 sequence: CASSQEYRANYGYTF.